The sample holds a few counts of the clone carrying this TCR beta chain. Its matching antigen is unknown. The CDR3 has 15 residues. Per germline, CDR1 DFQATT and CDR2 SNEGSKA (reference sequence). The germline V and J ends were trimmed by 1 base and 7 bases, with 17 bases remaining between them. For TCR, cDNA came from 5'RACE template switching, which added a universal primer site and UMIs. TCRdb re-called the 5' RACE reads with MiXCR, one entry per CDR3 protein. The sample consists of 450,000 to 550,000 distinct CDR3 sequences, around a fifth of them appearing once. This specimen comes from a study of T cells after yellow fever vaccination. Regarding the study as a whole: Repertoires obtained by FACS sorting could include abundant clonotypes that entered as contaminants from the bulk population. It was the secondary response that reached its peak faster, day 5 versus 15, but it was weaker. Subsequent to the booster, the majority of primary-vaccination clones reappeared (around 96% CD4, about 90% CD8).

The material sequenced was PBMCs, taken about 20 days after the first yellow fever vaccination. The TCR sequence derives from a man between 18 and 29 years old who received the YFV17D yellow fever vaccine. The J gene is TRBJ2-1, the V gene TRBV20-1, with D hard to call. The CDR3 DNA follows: TGCAGTGCTAGAGGCTTCCAGGTTGATAAGAATGAGCAGTTCTTC. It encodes CSARGFQVDKNEQFF.